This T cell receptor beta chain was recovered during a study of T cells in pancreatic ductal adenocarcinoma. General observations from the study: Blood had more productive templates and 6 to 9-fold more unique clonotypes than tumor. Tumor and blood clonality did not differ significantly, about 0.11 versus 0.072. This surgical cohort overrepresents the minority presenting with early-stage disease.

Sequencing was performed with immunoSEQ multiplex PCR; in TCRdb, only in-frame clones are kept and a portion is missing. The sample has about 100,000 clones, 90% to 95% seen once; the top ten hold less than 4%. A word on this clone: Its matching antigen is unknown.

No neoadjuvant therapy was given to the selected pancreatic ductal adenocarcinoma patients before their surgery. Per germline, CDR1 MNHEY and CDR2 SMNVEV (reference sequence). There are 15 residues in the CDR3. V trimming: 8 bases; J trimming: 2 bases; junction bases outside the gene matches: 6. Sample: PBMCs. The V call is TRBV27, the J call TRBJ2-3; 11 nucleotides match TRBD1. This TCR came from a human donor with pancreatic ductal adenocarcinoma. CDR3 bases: TGTGCCAGCCGGGGACAGGGGGGTTTCACAGATACGCAGTATTTT. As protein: CASRGQGGFTDTQYF.